Detailed here is one T cell receptor (beta chain). The antigen is not known. Samples each yielded at least 5 micrograms of total RNA. The CDR3 spans 12 residues. Trimming shortened V by 5 bases and J by 5 bases, and 9 bases separated the two germline ends. Alongside a J-beta primer mix, a sample-barcoded 5' primer served in a second PCR lasting 7 to 11 cycles. TCRdb processed the 5' RACE reads anew with MiXCR; each CDR3 protein has one entry. The sample lists about a million distinct CDR3 sequences, 30% to 40% seen once, with roughly 13% in the top ten. The data are from a study of blood T cells in healthy people across ages. Study results and limitations: Across the age range, TCR beta diversity per million T cells fell in a roughly linear way. Long-lived donors had more naive CD4+ cells and higher diversity than aged donors.

The sample comprised blood. The chain links TRBV12-3 or TRBV12-4 to TRBJ1-2; D uncertain. This receptor was identified in a man younger than 35 in good health. The CDR3 region has the DNA TGTGCCAGCAGTGTTTCCATTTATGGCTACACCTTC. Translation: CASSVSIYGYTF.